These T cell receptor beta chains were read from a single sample in a study of tumor-infiltrating lymphocytes in primary liver carcinoma. TCRdb reprocessed the multiplex PCR reads via MiXCR and lists one record per CDR3 protein. The sample includes 100,000 or so distinct CDR3 sequences, 55% to 80% of them seen just once. Sample: liver tumor tissue from sampling region 2. The receptor source for this set is a woman aged 55-69 years with primary liver carcinoma and hepatitis B virus infection. Each CDR3 is given with its conserved first and last residue.

len	v_gene	j_gene	CDR3aa
15	TRBV30	TRBJ1-1	CAWKHRGGEDTVAFF
14	TRBV11-3	TRBJ1-1	CASSQDGLNTKASF
13	TRBV7-8	TRBJ1-1	CASSWKGVTEAFF
15	TRBV4-2	TRBJ1-2	CASSQDIYSSYGYTF
15	TRBV11-1	TRBJ2-5	CAISLCVQVRETQYF
15	TRBV7-9	TRBJ2-1	CASSSRQGIYNEQFF
15	TRBV4-1	TRBJ2-7	CASSHPGEGGKERYF
15	TRBV11-2	TRBJ2-3	CASSPGTSGTDTQYF
14	TRBV5-6	TRBJ2-5	CASSLGLVEGTKYF
13	TRBV10-3	TRBJ2-1	CAISTQQGNEQFF
14	TRBV5-1	TRBJ2-3	CASSLGSLGDMQYF
15	TRBV6-1	TRBJ2-7	CASTFGQGAGHEQYF
16	TRBV5-1	TRBJ2-1	CASSAGGTSGRNDQFF